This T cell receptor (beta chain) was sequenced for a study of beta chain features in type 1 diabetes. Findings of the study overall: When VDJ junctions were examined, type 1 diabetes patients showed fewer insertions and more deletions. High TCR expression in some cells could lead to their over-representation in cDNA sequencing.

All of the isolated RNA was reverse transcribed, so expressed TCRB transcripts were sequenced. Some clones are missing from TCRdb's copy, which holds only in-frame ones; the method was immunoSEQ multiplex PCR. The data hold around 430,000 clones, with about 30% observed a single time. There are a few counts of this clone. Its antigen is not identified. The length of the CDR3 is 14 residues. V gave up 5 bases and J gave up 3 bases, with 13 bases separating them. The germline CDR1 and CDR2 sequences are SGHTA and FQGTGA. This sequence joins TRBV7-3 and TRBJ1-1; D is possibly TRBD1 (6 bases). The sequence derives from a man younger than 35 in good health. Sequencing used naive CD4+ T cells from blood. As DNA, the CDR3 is TGTGCCAGCAGCACACAGGGAGGAGACACTGAAGCTTTCTTT. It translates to CASSTQGGDTEAFF.